This TCR beta chain emerged from a study of blood T cells in healthy people across ages. V trimming: 5 bases; J trimming: 2 bases; junction bases outside the gene matches: 12. Germline CDR1 reads SGHTA; CDR2 reads FQGTGA. The CDR3 covers 16 residues. On this clonotype itself: Its antigen is currently unknown.

A sample-barcoded 5' primer and a J-beta primer mix were used in a second PCR of roughly 6 to 11 cycles. From the 5' RACE reads, TCRdb called clonotypes with MiXCR, one entry per CDR3 protein. This sample has approximately 800,000 distinct CDR3 sequences, with 56% found just once. Findings and caveats of the study: Greater diversity and more naive CD4+ cells were seen in long-lived donors than in aged donors.

The sequence was collected from a man aged 35 to 55 in good health. Sequencing was done on a sample of blood. V is TRBV7-3 and J is TRBJ2-7; 7 nucleotides match TRBD1. DNA for the CDR3: TGTGCCAGCAGCATGGGGTCCGGGACAGCGCCCTACGAGCAGTACTTC. Protein: CASSMGSGTAPYEQYF.